This T cell receptor (beta chain) was sequenced during a study of shared clonotypes between healthy human individuals. Details on this clone: Antigen specificity is unknown. This sample includes further DNA sequences coding for the same CDR3.

Naive CD8 cells lacked CD45RO, underwent positive selection for CCR7 and left out terminally differentiated effector memory CD45RA+ cells. This CDR3 is built from 15 residues. Losses at the gene ends were 4 bases for V and 5 bases for J; bases not matched to a gene: 3. Germline V CDR1 and CDR2: SEHNR, FQNEAQ (reference sequence). Points from the study as a whole: Sequencing depth was expected to affect clonotype sharing among donors. Between a handful of donors, naive CD4 clonotypes were shared at a level of about 5%.

A deep-level run was used for the assay. Authors' processing steps: ImmunoSEQ gave junction-only sequences without quality scores, so filtering differed. Libraries were prepared by immunoSEQ multiplex PCR; TCRdb keeps only in-frame clonotypes and omits some of them. V and J calls and clone size are copied from that table; D and trimming were computed from the DNA. The data show about 2.1 million clones, over 85% seen once. Material: naive CD8+ T cells from PBMCs. This chain uses TRBV7-9 with TRBJ2-5; TRBD2 matches 14 bases. The TCR originated in a man between 18 and 29 years old in good health. Some clones in this sample may be carry-over from other donors' samples. In DNA form, the CDR3 reads TGTGCCAGCAGCTCCAGGACTAGCGGGAGGGAGACCCAGTACTTC. Protein product: CASSSRTSGRETQYF.